Listed below are T cell receptor beta chains from one sample, sequenced in a study of T-cell reconstitution after alpha-beta-depleted transplantation in children. TCRdb re-called the PCR reads with MiXCR, one entry per CDR3 protein. The sample has about 690,000 distinct CDR3 sequences, 16% seen once. The specimen comprised PBMCs from the stem cell graft donor, sampled from the stem cell graft. The receptors originated from a human donor who donated a stem cell graft to a child with acute myeloid leukemia. Both conserved end residues are part of each CDR3. Fields, in order: CDR3 length, V gene, J gene, CDR3 protein.

14	TRBV20-1	TRBJ1-2	CSARGTGPNYGYTF
12	TRBV5-1	TRBJ2-1	CASRQGANEQFF
14	TRBV7-9	TRBJ2-1	CASSFGSLYNEQFF
13	TRBV27	TRBJ1-1	CASRSKGNTEAFF
18	TRBV15	TRBJ2-1	CATSRGHMGLAGGNEQFF
13	TRBV7-8	TRBJ2-1	CASSLNGDNEQFF
14	TRBV4-3	TRBJ2-4	CASSLGGGLNIQYF
13	TRBV20-1	TRBJ1-1	CSARDRVFTEAFF
16	TRBV10-3	TRBJ2-1	CAINEPGQGHGNEQFF
14	TRBV7-2	TRBJ1-5	CASSSGQKGQPQHF
16	TRBV5-1	TRBJ1-4	CASSLGGTESNEKLFF
15	TRBV7-9	TRBJ2-1	CASSIRQGTYNEQFF
16	TRBV12-3/TRBV12-4	TRBJ1-1	CASSAGTSNLLPEAFF
14	TRBV3-1	TRBJ1-3	CASSHGSSGNTIYF
16	TRBV5-5	TRBJ2-6	CASRVTGGSGANVLTF
14	TRBV20-1	TRBJ2-1	CSAPPMTLRNEQFF
16	TRBV3-1	TRBJ2-1	CASSQDRGLVFDEQFF
11	TRBV7-2	TRBJ2-5	CASSPWETQYF
13	TRBV20-1	TRBJ2-7	CSAPGQGINEQYF
12	TRBV7-2	TRBJ1-1	CASSSRRPEAFF
14	TRBV20-1	TRBJ2-1	CSAPGRGYYNEQFF
15	TRBV9	TRBJ2-1	CASSVWGTTYNEQFF
15	TRBV24-1	TRBJ2-3	CATREGGQPTDTQYF
13	TRBV27	TRBJ1-4	CASSLGISEKLFF
15	TRBV27	TRBJ1-1	CASSPAVGQETEAFF
15	TRBV7-2	TRBJ2-1	CASRPTSGGAYEQFF
15	TRBV6-4	TRBJ2-3	CASSAGTRNIDTQYF
13	TRBV27	TRBJ2-5	CASKLGRQETQYF
15	TRBV5-5	TRBJ1-6	CASSSASSYNSPLHF
16	TRBV12-3/TRBV12-4	TRBJ1-2	CASSQGRYPFNYGYTF
15	TRBV20-1	TRBJ1-1	CSARDLASMNTEAFF
15	TRBV29-1	TRBJ2-5	CSVEWPGTAWGTQYF
13	TRBV20-1	TRBJ1-1	CSAREYFTNEAFF
14	TRBV12-3/TRBV12-4	TRBJ2-1	CASTLGGSYNEQFF
14	TRBV18	TRBJ2-3	CASSPSGHTDTQYF
13	TRBV12-3/TRBV12-4	TRBJ2-5	CASRGGYQETQYF
14	TRBV20-1	TRBJ1-2	CSAREVGLNYGYTF
15	TRBV25-1	TRBJ1-2	CASSESRQGHYGYTF
16	TRBV20-1	TRBJ1-6	CSARGGYSSYNSPLHF
14	TRBV6-1	TRBJ2-1	CASSEGTGINEQFF
13	TRBV20-1	TRBJ2-1	CSARGAGDNEQFF
16	TRBV4-2	TRBJ2-2	CASSQDRVMNTGELFF
15	TRBV5-1	TRBJ2-1	CASSVSASSYNEQFF
14	TRBV5-1	TRBJ1-1	CASSLATVNTEAFF
17	TRBV20-1	TRBJ2-6	CSAKHRGFLSGANVLTF
15	TRBV20-1	TRBJ2-1	CSARDGGGAFDEQFF
15	TRBV20-1	TRBJ2-1	CSIPKSAGSYNEQFF
14	TRBV6-1	TRBJ1-2	CASSDATGRHGYTF
13	TRBV29-1	TRBJ1-5	CSVEMTGEGPQHF
14	TRBV7-3	TRBJ1-2	CASSLNSRNYGYTF
14	TRBV4-3	TRBJ1-1	CASSLGRSNTEAFF
13	TRBV29-1	TRBJ2-7	CSVEADNSYEQYF